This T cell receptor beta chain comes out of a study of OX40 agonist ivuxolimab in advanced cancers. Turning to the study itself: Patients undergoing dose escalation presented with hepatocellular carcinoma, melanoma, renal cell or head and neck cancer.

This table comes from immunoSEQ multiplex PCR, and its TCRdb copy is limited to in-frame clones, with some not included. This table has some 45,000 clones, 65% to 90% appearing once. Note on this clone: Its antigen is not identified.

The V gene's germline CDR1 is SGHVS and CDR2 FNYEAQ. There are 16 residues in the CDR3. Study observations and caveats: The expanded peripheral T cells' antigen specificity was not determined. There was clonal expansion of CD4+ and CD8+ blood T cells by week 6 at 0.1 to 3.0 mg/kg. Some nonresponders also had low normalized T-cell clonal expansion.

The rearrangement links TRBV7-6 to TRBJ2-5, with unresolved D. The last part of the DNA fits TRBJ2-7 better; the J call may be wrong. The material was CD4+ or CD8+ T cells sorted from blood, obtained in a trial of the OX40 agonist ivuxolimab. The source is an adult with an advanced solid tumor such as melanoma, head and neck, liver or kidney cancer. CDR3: CASSPPGRALSYEQYF. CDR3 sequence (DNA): TGTGCCAGCAGCCCCCCGGGTAGGGCCCTCTCCTACGAGCAGTACTTC.